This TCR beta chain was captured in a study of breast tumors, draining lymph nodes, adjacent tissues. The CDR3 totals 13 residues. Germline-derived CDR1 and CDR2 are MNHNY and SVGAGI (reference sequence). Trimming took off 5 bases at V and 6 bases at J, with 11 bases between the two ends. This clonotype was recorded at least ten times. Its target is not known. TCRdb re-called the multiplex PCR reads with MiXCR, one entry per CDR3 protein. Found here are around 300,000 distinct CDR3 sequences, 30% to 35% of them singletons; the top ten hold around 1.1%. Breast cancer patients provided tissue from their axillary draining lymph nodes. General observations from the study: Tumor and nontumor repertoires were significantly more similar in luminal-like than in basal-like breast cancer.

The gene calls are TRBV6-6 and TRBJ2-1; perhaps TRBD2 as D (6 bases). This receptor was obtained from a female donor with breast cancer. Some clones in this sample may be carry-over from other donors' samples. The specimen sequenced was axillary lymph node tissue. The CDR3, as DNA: TGTGCCAGCAGTAACGGGACTCCCAATGAGCAGTTCTTC. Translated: CASSNGTPNEQFF.